This T cell receptor (beta chain) was sequenced in a study of T cells after yellow fever vaccination. Findings of the study overall: Compared with primary, the secondary response was weaker and peaked at day 5, not 15. Repertoires sorted by FACS could include abundant clonotypes that are contaminants from the bulk population.

A single record per CDR3 protein comes from TCRdb applying MiXCR to the 5' RACE reads. The table lists roughly 500,000 distinct CDR3 sequences, 15% to 20% of them singletons. Of note for this clonotype: Antigen: not known.

Germline loops: CDR1 SEHNR, CDR2 FQNEAQ (reference sequence). CDR3 length: 17 residues. Between the trimmed V and J ends, which lost 3 bases and 3 bases, there was a span of 17 bases. The source material was PBMCs, sampled 15 days after the yellow fever booster vaccination. This TCR came from a man younger than 45 who received the YFV17D yellow fever vaccine. V gene TRBV7-9 combines with J gene TRBJ1-4, with D possibly being TRBD1 (5 bases). The CDR3 reads CASSLGRDSTANEKLFF. The CDR3 bases are TGTGCCAGCAGCTTGGGAAGGGACTCTACAGCTAATGAAAAACTGTTTTTT. Based on the CDR3 plus reference TRBV7-9 and TRBJ1-4, the full variable domain is DTGVSQNPRHKITKRGQNVTFRCDPISEHNRLYWYRQTLGQGPEFLTYFQNEAQLEKSRLLSDRFSAERPKGSFSTLEIQRTEQGDSAMYLCASSLGRDSTANEKLFFGSGTQLSVL.